Listed here are 2 T cell receptor beta chains from one sample, sequenced in a study of T cell responses to AZD1222 COVID-19 vaccine. Some clones are missing from TCRdb's copy, which holds only in-frame ones; the method was immunoSEQ multiplex PCR. The sample lists 120,000 to 150,000 clones, roughly 87% occurring once. The sequencing used peripheral blood, collected 28 days after the second AZD1222 dose. The receptors shown here come from an adult who received the AZD1222 COVID-19 vaccine.

The chain combines TRBV6-5 with TRBJ1-4; 9 nucleotides agree with TRBD1. The J segment lost 3 bases and the V segment lost 6 bases, leaving 5 bases of the junction unmatched. The CDR3 has 15 residues. CDR1 MNHEY and CDR2 SVGAGI come from the germline V gene. The CDR3 loop reads CASSLTGGANEKLFF. The CDR3, as DNA: TGTGCCAGCAGCTTGACAGGGGGAGCTAATGAAAAACTGTTTTTT.

J is TRBJ2-3 and V is TRBV2, with TRBD2 matching 10 bases. This CDR3 spans 17 amino acids. The ends lost 5 bases at V and 1 base at J; junction bases unmatched: 9. Looked up from germline, CDR1 is SNHLY and CDR2 is FYNNEI. CDR3 sequence reads: CASSRSATSGGTDTQYF. The CDR3 coding sequence is TGTGCCAGCAGTAGATCAGCAACTAGCGGGGGCACAGATACGCAGTATTTT. Combining the CDR3 with reference TRBV2 and TRBJ2-3 gives the whole variable domain EPEVTQTPSHQVTQMGQEVILRCVPISNHLYFYWYRQILGQKVEFLVSFYNNEISEKSEIFDDQFSVERPDGSNFTLKIRSTKLEDSAMYFCASSRSATSGGTDTQYFGPGTRLTVL.